Presented here are 30 T cell receptor beta chains from one specimen sequenced in a study of blood T cells in healthy people across ages (dated by TCRdb to the mid-2010s). Libraries came from 5' RACE. The sequencing machine was an Illumina HiSeq 2500. The second PCR ran for roughly 7 to 11 cycles and used a J-beta primer mix along with a sample-barcoded 5' primer. The public reads were run again by TCRdb, first through fastp at Q25 and then through MiXCR, and only productive beta chains were kept. CDR3 protein duplicates are merged, each entry listing the most common genes and DNA. The sample contains approximately 690,000 distinct CDR3 sequences, under 65% of them found a single time. Of the sample, 30% to 40% is held by the ten largest clones. Source material: blood. Receptors originate from a man in his sixties in good health.

This chain uses TRBV18 with TRBJ2-5; D possibly corresponds to TRBD1 (6 bases). Germline-derived CDR1 and CDR2 are KGHSH and LQKENI. Deletions cut 2 bases from V and 3 bases from J, with 13 bases between. The CDR3 runs to 15 residues. This CDR3 is CASSPGGLREETQYF. Here the CDR3 DNA reads TGTGCCAGCTCACCAGGGGGCCTTCGAGAAGAGACCCAGTACTTC.

V usage is TRBV20-1 and J usage is TRBJ2-5; TRBD1 matches 7 bases. CDR1 is DFQATT, CDR2 SNEGSKA, per germline (reference sequence). The CDR3 has 13 residues. The CDR3 sequence: CNVGQAYQETQYF. CDR3 DNA: TGCAATGTAGGACAGGCTTACCAAGAGACCCAGTACTTC.

This chain uses TRBV7-2 with TRBJ2-3; possible D gene TRBD1, 6 bases. V lost 5 bases to trimming and J lost 8 bases, with 20 bases between them. Looked up from germline, CDR1 is SGHTA and CDR2 is FQGNSA. The CDR3 totals 15 residues. The DNA for the CDR3 is TGTGCCAGCAGCCTCAGACAGGATCCACAGAGTACGCAGTATTTT. This gives the protein CASSLRQDPQSTQYF.

The V gene is TRBV7-9, the J gene TRBJ2-7; TRBD2 agrees at 8 bases. Germline trimming cut 5 bases from V and 3 bases from J; bases unmatched to any gene: 6. The V gene's germline CDR1 is SEHNR and CDR2 FQNEAQ (reference sequence). The CDR3 is 14 amino acids. The CDR3 loop is CASSDREGGYEQYF. The CDR3 nucleotides read TGTGCCAGCAGCGACCGGGAGGGGGGCTACGAGCAGTACTTC.

Regarding this clonotype: The junction and the germline gene differ at one end; a read error may be behind it. V usage is TRBV5-6 and J usage is TRBJ2-7, with TRBD1 matching 7 bases. Germline CDR1 is SGHDT and CDR2 is YYEEEE. The CDR3 is 14 residues long. CDR3 nucleotides: TGTGACAGCAGCCCTTGGGACAGACCCTACGAGCAGTACTTC. It translates to CDSSPWDRPYEQYF.

This chain joins TRBV7-9 and TRBJ2-3; D is ambiguous. CDR3 size: 14 residues. Germline values: CDR1 SEHNR, CDR2 FQNEAQ (reference sequence). The V end was cut by 1 base, the J end by 2 bases, with 7 bases between. The CDR3 DNA reads TGTGCCAGCAGCTTAGAGGCGAACACAGATACGCAGTATTTT. Translated, it gives CASSLEANTDTQYF.

The rearrangement joins TRBV27 to TRBJ2-5; 9 bases fit TRBD2. V was pared by 1 base and J by 3 bases, with 18 bases of the junction left unmatched. The germline CDR1 and CDR2 sequences are MNHEY and SMNVEV (reference sequence). The length of the CDR3 is 20 residues. This chain's CDR3 is CASSLLGGQGVLAGKETQYF. For the CDR3, the DNA is TGTGCCAGCAGTTTATTAGGGGGGCAGGGGGTGCTAGCGGGGAAAGAGACCCAGTACTTC.

This clonotype was counted only a few times. This sequence joins TRBV7-6 and TRBJ2-3, with 15 bases aligning to TRBD2. This CDR3 contains 18 residues. In germline, CDR1 is SGHVS, CDR2 FNYEAQ. Losses at the gene ends were 1 base for V and 0 bases for J; bases not matched to a gene: 2. CDR3 region: CASSLGGLAGGSTDTQYF. As DNA, the CDR3 is TGTGCCAGCAGCTTAGGGGGACTAGCGGGGGGCAGCACAGATACGCAGTATTTT.

In this sample, this clonotype turned up many times. The rearrangement uses TRBV4-1 and TRBJ2-6, with a weak D call TRBD2 (5 bases). Germline V gene data show CDR1 as MGHRA and CDR2 as YSYEKL. This CDR3 has 15 residues. Trimming stripped 0 bases from V and 3 bases from J, with 6 bases between. CDR3 nucleotide sequence: TGCGCCAGCAGCCAAGATGGAGGTGGGGCCAACGTCCTGACTTTC. Residues: CASSQDGGGANVLTF.

A few counts support this clonotype. V gene TRBV5-1 combines with J gene TRBJ2-6, with no clear D. Trimming removed 6 bases from V and 0 bases from J, with 22 bases in between. The CDR3 runs 19 residues. Germline assignment: CDR1 SGHRS and CDR2 YFSETQ. The CDR3 protein is CASTQRPGSYSSGANVLTF. The CDR3 coding sequence is TGCGCCAGCACCCAGCGCCCCGGGTCCTACAGCTCTGGGGCCAACGTCCTGACTTTC. The full variable domain, completed using reference TRBV5-1 and TRBJ2-6, is KAGVTQTPRYLIKTRGQQVTLSCSPISGHRSVSWYQQTPGQGLQFLFEYFSETQRNKGNFPGRFSGRQFSNSRSEMNVSTLELGDSALYLCASTQRPGSYSSGANVLTFGAGSRLTVL.

In the case of this clonotype: The junction departs from the called germline gene at one end, perhaps through a read error. The gene calls are TRBV20-1 and TRBJ2-1; no firm D call. CDR1 and CDR2 from the germline V gene are DFQATT and SNEGSKA (reference sequence). This CDR3 is built from 13 residues. The CDR3 reads CSARGVGYDEQFF. CDR3 in DNA: TGCAGTGCTAGAGGGGTCGGCTACGATGAGCAGTTCTTC.

V usage is TRBV7-9 and J usage is TRBJ2-5, with a weak D call TRBD2 (5 bases). Germline CDR1 SEHNR, CDR2 FQNEAQ (reference sequence). V was cut by 4 bases and J by 7 bases, with 16 bases left in between. This CDR3 has 14 residues. CDR3 amino acids: CASSYSGARGTQYF. The DNA for the CDR3 is TGTGCCAGCAGCTATTCGGGCGCCCGGGGGACCCAGTACTTC.

This clonotype has just a few counts. V and J are TRBV12-3 or TRBV12-4 and TRBJ1-4; D is uncertain. The CDR3 extends over 14 amino acids. V dropped 5 bases and J dropped 5 bases, with 12 bases sitting between them. The CDR3 DNA is TGTGCCAGCAGTCCCGGGCGGCGGAATGAAAAACTGTTTTTT. Translating it yields CASSPGRRNEKLFF.

The chain recombines TRBV6-2 or TRBV6-3 with TRBJ2-7; tentatively, D is TRBD1 or TRBD2 (6 bases each). The germline V gene encodes CDR1 MNHEY and CDR2 SVGEGT. The V end lost 6 bases, the J end lost 3 bases, and 21 bases lay between the germline ends. The CDR3 contains 16 residues. As DNA, the CDR3 is TGTGCCAGCAGCCGTCCCTCACGGGGGCCCTTCTACGAGCAGTACTTC. It yields the protein CASSRPSRGPFYEQYF.

V and J are TRBV6-5 and TRBJ1-6, with unresolved D. The germline V and J ends were trimmed by 3 bases and 11 bases, with 20 bases remaining between them. Germline V gene data show CDR1 as MNHEY and CDR2 as SVGAGI. CDR3 length equals 16 residues. The CDR3 DNA is TGTGCCAGCAGTTATCACGGGCAGGTAGAATCCGCACCCCTCCACTTT. Protein product: CASSYHGQVESAPLHF.

The chain carries TRBV2 and TRBJ2-3; no definite D call. Between the trimmed V and J ends, which lost 8 bases and 0 bases, there was a span of 15 bases. CDR1 is SNHLY, CDR2 FYNNEI, per germline. The CDR3 sequence is 15 residues long. The CDR3: CASGPAGFSTDTQYF. CDR3 coding DNA: TGTGCCAGCGGTCCCGCCGGTTTTAGCACAGATACGCAGTATTTT.

This clonotype was detected a few times. The rearrangement uses TRBV7-2 and TRBJ2-5; D remains ambiguous. This CDR3 is 15 amino acids long. The V end was cut by 1 base, the J end by 4 bases, with 13 bases between. Looked up from germline, CDR1 is SGHTA and CDR2 is FQGNSA. CDR3 sequence (DNA): TGTGCCAGCAGCTTAGGTCCCCTGGGTAGAGAGACCCAGTACTTC. Its protein product is CASSLGPLGRETQYF.

A single count supports this clonotype. DNA of the CDR3: TGCGCCAGCAGCTTGGGACATAATAGCAATCAGCCCCAGCATTTT. This translates into CASSLGHNSNQPQHF. The chain recombines TRBV5-1 with TRBJ1-5; D unclear. Per the germline V gene, CDR1 is SGHRS and CDR2 is YFSETQ. V lost 0 bases and J 0 bases, leaving 7 bases between the germline ends. CDR3 length equals 15 residues.

This clonotype showed up just a few times. The chain joins TRBV4-1 to TRBJ2-1, with D unresolved. The germline gives CDR1 MGHRA, CDR2 YSYEKL. V was shortened by 0 bases and J by 13 bases, with 10 bases between the two germline ends. CDR3 size: 12 residues. This CDR3 is CASSQETSQQFF. In DNA form, the CDR3 reads TGCGCCAGCAGCCAAGAAACAAGTCAACAGTTCTTC.

V and J are TRBV5-6 and TRBJ2-5; D is undetermined. Between the trimmed V and J ends, which lost 2 bases and 1 base, there was a span of 9 bases. From germline, CDR1 is SGHDT and CDR2 YYEEEE. The CDR3 sequence is 14 residues long. The CDR3 spells CASSLGPAQETQYF. Here the CDR3 DNA reads TGTGCCAGCAGCTTAGGTCCAGCCCAAGAGACCCAGTACTTC.

This sequence joins TRBV5-6 and TRBJ2-7, with D tentatively TRBD1 (7 bases). The CDR3 has 17 amino acids. Germline V gene data show CDR1 as SGHDT and CDR2 as YYEEEE. Trimming left V 0 bases short and J 2 bases short, with 18 bases between. DNA for the CDR3: TGTGCCAGCAGCTTGGGGGGCGGGAAGACAGGGACCTACGAGCAGTACTTC. Amino acid sequence: CASSLGGGKTGTYEQYF.

This chain links TRBV9 with TRBJ1-2; a weak D match, TRBD1 (6 bases). CDR3 length: 15 amino acids. V lost 1 base and J lost 6, with 16 bases in between. From germline, CDR1 is SGDLS and CDR2 YYNGEE. CDR3 sequence reads: CASSVRPQGRDGYTF. The CDR3 DNA is TGTGCCAGCAGCGTACGTCCCCAGGGGAGGGATGGCTACACCTTC.

This clonotype was seen at least ten times. The rearrangement joins TRBV6-5 to TRBJ2-5; D is perhaps TRBD2 (5 bases). The V end was cut by 6 bases, the J end by 7 bases, with 24 bases between. The CDR3 is 16 residues long. CDR1 is MNHEY and CDR2 is SVGAGI in the germline V gene. CDR3 protein: CASSPTTRSDSGTQYF. The CDR3 DNA sequence: TGTGCCAGCAGCCCTACAACTCGTAGCGATTCGGGGACCCAGTACTTC.

The chain has TRBV5-1 and TRBJ2-6, with unresolved D. The length of the CDR3 is 15 residues. The V end lost 0 bases, the J end lost 1 base, and 5 bases lay between the germline ends. Germline lookup yields CDR1 SGHRS and CDR2 YFSETQ. CDR3 in DNA: TGCGCCAGCAGCTTGGAATTATCTGGGGCCAACGTCCTGACTTTC. It is translated as CASSLELSGANVLTF.

This clonotype was seen a handful of times. The rearrangement links TRBV12-3 or TRBV12-4 to TRBJ1-5; 8 positions agree with TRBD1. The ends lost 5 bases at V and 6 bases at J; junction bases unmatched: 9. The CDR3 length is 15 residues. The CDR3 DNA reads TGTGCCAGCAGTGCCCAGACAGGGGTAGGTCAGCCCCAGCATTTT. This encodes CASSAQTGVGQPQHF.

This clonotype was found a few times. The chain carries TRBV20-1 and TRBJ2-5; 9 bases map to TRBD1. CDR3 size: 13 residues. Germline CDR1 and CDR2: DFQATT and SNEGSKA (reference sequence). V shed 6 bases, J shed 5 bases, and the junction held 7 bases outside the gene matches. The CDR3 bases are TGCAGTGCCATCACAGGGGGCAGGGAGACCCAGTACTTC. Translation gives CSAITGGRETQYF.

V gene TRBV10-3 combines with J gene TRBJ1-1; D gene ambiguous. V was shortened by 2 bases and J by 3 bases, with 10 bases between the two germline ends. Germline V lookup: CDR1 ENHRY, CDR2 SYGVKD. The CDR3 length is 14 residues. The CDR3, as DNA: TGTGCCATCAGTGAGCTCGGGAGTGACACTGAAGCTTTCTTT. Its protein is CAISELGSDTEAFF.

A single count supports this clonotype. The chain links TRBV7-9 to TRBJ1-4; TRBD1 might be the D (5 bases). The germline V gene has CDR1 SEHNR and CDR2 FQNEAQ (reference sequence). This CDR3 has 20 residues. V lost 2 bases, J lost 4 bases, and 26 bases lay in between. CDR3 in amino acids: CASSLRAETGRGAFNEKLFF. CDR3 nucleotides: TGTGCCAGCAGCTTACGGGCAGAGACCGGTCGCGGGGCATTTAATGAAAAACTGTTTTTT.

This clonotype was observed once. The chain links TRBV5-1 to TRBJ2-3; 8 bases agree with TRBD1. The germline V gene has CDR1 SGHRS and CDR2 YFSETQ. The CDR3 has 18 amino acids. J lost 2 bases, V lost 4 bases, and 15 bases had no gene match. The CDR3 nucleotides read TGCGCCAGCAGCCGGCGGCCGTCTGGGACAGGCTTCACAGATACGCAGTATTTT. Amino acid sequence: CASSRRPSGTGFTDTQYF.

This clonotype turned up a few times. V gene TRBV28 combines with J gene TRBJ2-5; unclear D gene. Per the germline V gene, CDR1 is MDHEN and CDR2 is SYDVKM. CDR3 size: 13 residues. Trimming left V 2 bases short and J 5 bases short, with 9 bases between. The CDR3 DNA reads TGTGCCAGCAGTTTAACCCCGAGGGAGACCCAGTACTTC. Its translation is CASSLTPRETQYF.